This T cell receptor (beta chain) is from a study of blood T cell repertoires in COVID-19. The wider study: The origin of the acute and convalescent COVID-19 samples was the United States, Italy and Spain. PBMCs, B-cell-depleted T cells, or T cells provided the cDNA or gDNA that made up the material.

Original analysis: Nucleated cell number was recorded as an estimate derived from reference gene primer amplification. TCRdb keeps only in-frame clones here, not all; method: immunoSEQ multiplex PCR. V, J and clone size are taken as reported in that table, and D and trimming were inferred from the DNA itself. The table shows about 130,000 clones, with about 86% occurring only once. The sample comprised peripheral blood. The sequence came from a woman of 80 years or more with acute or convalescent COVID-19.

The CDR3 loop reads CASSLAFSGGGRSREAFF. The CDR3 DNA reads as TGTGCCAGCAGCTTAGCCTTTTCTGGCGGGGGCCGCTCTCGTGAAGCTTTCTTT. J is TRBJ1-1 and V is TRBV11-1; D may be TRBD1 (6 bases). This CDR3 spans 18 amino acids. Germline lookup yields CDR1 SGHAT and CDR2 FQDESV (reference sequence). V shed 0 bases and J shed 7 bases, with 24 bases lying between them.